This T cell receptor (beta chain) was identified during a study of CD8+ T cells in alopecia areata. Extracted RNA was reverse transcribed, and the resulting cDNA served as sequencing template. Profiling relied on immunoSEQ multiplex PCR, and the TCRdb table lists in-frame clones only, not all of them. The sample yields tens of thousands of clones, about two thirds seen once. Germline V CDR1 and CDR2: MNHEY, SVGAGI. CDR3 length equals 15 residues. The junction had 8 bases not matched to a gene; V was cut back by 5 bases and J by 8 bases. Specified treatment: oral pan-JAK inhibitor, 5-10 mg twice daily. Alopecia areata patients provided lesional scalp punch biopsies and peripheral blood, both collected for the study.

The chain employs TRBV6-5 and TRBJ2-1, with TRBD1 matching over 11 bases. The sequenced sample was CD8+ T cells sorted from blood, obtained around week 46, from a patient treated with tofacitinib. The clonotype originates from a human donor with alopecia areata. The CDR3 reads CASSTTGTGGDEQFF. CDR3 DNA: TGTGCCAGCAGTACAACCGGGACAGGGGGAGATGAGCAGTTCTTC.